This T cell receptor beta chain is from a study of T-cell reconstitution after alpha-beta-depleted transplantation in children. Only one count was recorded for this clonotype. Unique molecular identifiers tagged the TCRbeta library. TCRdb re-analysed the PCR reads in MiXCR, keeping a single row per CDR3 protein. The sample includes 500,000 or so distinct CDR3 sequences, over 25% of them seen just once. CDR1 MNHEY and CDR2 SMNVEV come from the germline V gene (reference sequence). CDR3 size: 14 residues. V lost 4 bases and J lost 8, with 14 bases in between. Sequenced material: PBMCs from the stem cell graft donor, taken from the stem cell graft. This rearrangement joins TRBV27 to TRBJ1-4, with unresolved D. The clonotype originates from a human donor who donated a stem cell graft to a child with aplastic anemia. This chain's CDR3 is CASSSAGKGEKLFF. The CDR3 DNA follows: TGTGCCAGCAGTTCGGCGGGAAAGGGCGAAAAACTGTTTTTT. Combining the CDR3 with reference TRBV27 and TRBJ1-4 gives the whole variable domain EAQVTQNPRYLITVTGKKLTVTCSQNMNHEYMSWYRQDPGLGLRQIYYSMNVEVTDKGDVPEGYKVSRKEKRNFPLILESPSPNQTSLYFCASSSAGKGEKLFFGSGTQLSVL.